These 14 T cell receptor beta chains share one sample of origin, sequenced in a study of blood T cell repertoires in COVID-19 (TCRdb year 2020). Libraries were constructed by the immunoSEQ multiplex PCR assay. Not all clones reach the TCRdb copy of this immuneACCESS table, which keeps in-frame sequences only. Checked studies attribute under half of the gap to unresolved V genes and leave the rest unexplained. The sample table holds approximately 180,000 clones, of which 75% to 80% were seen once. Around 24% of the sample rests with the top ten. The material sequenced was peripheral blood. All receptors derive from a woman in her 70s with acute or convalescent COVID-19.

This clone was counted once. The genes are TRBV14 and TRBJ2-7; D gene ambiguous. The CDR3 spans 13 residues. Germline CDR1 reads SGHDN; CDR2 reads FVKESK. V lost 0 bases and J 9 bases, leaving 12 bases between the germline ends. CDR3 protein: CASSQELKAGQYF. The CDR3 DNA follows: TGTGCCAGCAGCCAAGAATTAAAAGCTGGGCAGTACTTC.

The J gene is TRBJ2-1, the V gene TRBV5-8; 7 bases align to TRBD2. The CDR3 spans 14 residues. Per germline, CDR1 SGHTS and CDR2 YDEGEE. The J segment lost 2 bases and the V segment lost 4 bases, leaving 3 bases of the junction unmatched. CDR3 coding DNA: TGTGCCAGCAGCCTGCTAGCGGCCTACAATGAGCAGTTCTTC. Amino acid sequence: CASSLLAAYNEQFF.

The CDR3 DNA follows: TGTGCCAGCAGCCGGCAGCAGCCGGGCTACGAGCAGTACTTC. Protein product: CASSRQQPGYEQYF. The chain joins TRBV7-2 to TRBJ2-7; D remains ambiguous. The V gene's germline CDR1 is SGHTA and CDR2 FQGNSA. V shed 5 bases and J shed 3 bases, with 14 bases lying between them. The CDR3 sequence is 14 residues long.

This clone was detected only once. The J gene is TRBJ1-3, the V gene TRBV30; TRBD1 might be the D (6 bases). Trimming took off 4 bases at V and 0 bases at J, with 16 bases between the two ends. The CDR3 runs 16 residues. The germline CDR1 and CDR2 sequences are GTSNPN and SVGIG (reference sequence). The CDR3 sequence: CAWTIRGSGSGNTIYF. The CDR3 coding sequence is TGTGCCTGGACTATAAGGGGGTCGGGCTCTGGAAACACCATATATTTT. Combining the CDR3 with reference TRBV30 and TRBJ1-3 gives the whole variable domain SQTIHQWPATLVQPVGSPLSLECTVEGTSNPNLYWYRQAAGRGLQLLFYSVGIGQISSEVPQNLSASRPQDRQFILSSKKLLLSDSGFYLCAWTIRGSGSGNTIYFGEGSWLTVV.

The chain employs TRBV5-1 and TRBJ1-2; 9 bases map to TRBD1. Germline-derived CDR1 and CDR2 are SGHRS and YFSETQ. V trimming: 4 bases; J trimming: 5 bases; junction bases outside the gene matches: 3. The CDR3 covers 13 residues. CDR3 nucleotides: TGCGCCAGCAGCGGACAGGGGAGGTATGGCTACACCTTC. Translation gives CASSGQGRYGYTF. Supplemented by reference TRBV5-1 and TRBJ1-2, the full variable domain reads KAGVTQTPRYLIKTRGQQVTLSCSPISGHRSVSWYQQTPGQGLQFLFEYFSETQRNKGNFPGRFSGRQFSNSRSEMNVSTLELGDSALYLCASSGQGRYGYTFGSGTRLTVV.

The rearrangement links TRBV7-9 to TRBJ2-3, with 10 positions matching TRBD1. Germline trimming cut 1 base from V and 7 bases from J; bases unmatched to any gene: 8. The germline V gene encodes CDR1 SEHNR and CDR2 FQNEAQ (reference sequence). CDR3 length: 16 residues. This CDR3 reads CASSLGGTGAQNTQYF. CDR3 coding DNA: TGTGCCAGCAGCTTAGGGGGGACAGGGGCACAGAATACGCAGTATTTT.

V gene TRBV7-6 combines with J gene TRBJ2-4, with 8 bases aligning to TRBD1. From germline, CDR1 is SGHVS and CDR2 FNYEAQ. V dropped 5 bases and J dropped 8; count of bases not matched to a gene: 5. This CDR3 comprises 13 residues. This chain's CDR3 is CASSVDRGDIQYF. CDR3 nucleotide sequence: TGTGCCAGCAGCGTCGACAGGGGAGACATTCAGTACTTC.

This clone has just one count. The V call is TRBV12-5, the J call TRBJ1-4; TRBD1 matches at 7 bases. The germline gives CDR1 LGHNT, CDR2 FRNRAP. J gave up 4 bases and V 5 bases, and 4 bases lay outside the gene matches. This CDR3 has 14 amino acids. CDR3 sequence reads: CASGTGTDNEKLFF. CDR3 in DNA: TGTGCTAGTGGTACCGGGACAGATAATGAAAAACTGTTTTTT.

V and J are TRBV5-1 and TRBJ1-4; D not certain. This CDR3 has 15 amino acids. V lost 2 bases, J lost 4 bases, and 12 bases lay in between. Germline V gives CDR1 SGHRS, CDR2 YFSETQ. The CDR3 DNA sequence: TGCGCCAGCAGCTTCGGTCAGGCCGATAATGAAAAACTGTTTTTT. Translated, it gives CASSFGQADNEKLFF.

The chain links TRBV9 to TRBJ2-3; D might be TRBD2 (6 bases). Deletions cut 2 bases from V and 6 bases from J, with 19 bases between. Germline CDR1 SGDLS, CDR2 YYNGEE. This CDR3 is 16 amino acids long. CDR3 loop: CASSVTSGFTGDTQYF. CDR3 bases: TGTGCCAGCAGCGTGACAAGCGGGTTTACGGGGGATACGCAGTATTTT.

The chain has TRBV12-3 or TRBV12-4 and TRBJ1-3; D unclear. V lost 6 bases and J lost 4, with 7 bases in between. CDR3 size: 12 residues. DNA for the CDR3: TGTGCCAGCAGCCAGTCCGGAAACACCATATATTTT. This codes for CASSQSGNTIYF.

This clone was picked up one time. The chain joins TRBV3-1 (or the pseudogene TRBV3-2) to TRBJ1-2, with 9 bases fitting TRBD1. V trimming: 0 bases; J trimming: 6 bases; junction bases outside the gene matches: 5. The CDR3 sequence is 15 residues long. Germline V lookup: CDR1 LGHDT, CDR2 YNNKEL (reference sequence). Here the CDR3 DNA reads TGTGCCAGCAGCCAAGATTCGACAGGGGGAAATGGCTACACCTTC. The encoded protein is CASSQDSTGGNGYTF.

The V and J genes are TRBV24-1 and TRBJ2-3; 10 positions match TRBD2. V was pared by 5 bases and J by 2 bases, with 12 bases of the junction left unmatched. The CDR3 sequence is 18 residues long. CDR1 is KGHDR and CDR2 is SFDVKD in the germline V gene. CDR3 sequence reads: CATSGVGSGRSDTDTQYF. The CDR3 DNA sequence: TGTGCCACCAGTGGGGTGGGTAGCGGGAGGTCAGACACAGATACGCAGTATTTT.

The chain employs TRBV7-2 and TRBJ2-7, with 9 bases fitting TRBD1. The CDR3 has 16 amino acids. V gave up 4 bases and J gave up 3 bases; unmatched junction bases: 10. The V gene's germline CDR1 is SGHTA and CDR2 FQGNSA. The CDR3 is CASSSRPGQGHYEQYF. The CDR3 nucleotides read TGTGCCAGCAGCTCCAGACCGGGACAGGGTCACTACGAGCAGTACTTC. The whole variable domain, filled in from reference TRBV7-2 and TRBJ2-7, reads GAGVSQSPSNKVTEKGKDVELRCDPISGHTALYWYRQSLGQGLEFLIYFQGNSAPDKSGLPSDRFSAERTGGSVSTLTIQRTQQEDSAVYLCASSSRPGQGHYEQYFGPGTRLTVT.